These 9 T cell receptor beta chains were sequenced from one sample in a study of cytomegalovirus exposure and HLA in healthy donors. The PCR used 60 Vbeta and 13 Jbeta primers. Sequencing was performed with immunoSEQ multiplex PCR; in TCRdb, only in-frame clones are kept and a portion is missing. The table lists over 85,000 clones, under 80% of them singletons, with roughly 2% in the top ten. The sequenced sample consisted of PBMCs. These receptors all stem from a man aged 35 to 55 in good health and CMV-seronegative.

The chain uses TRBV27 and TRBJ1-2, with 9 bases matching TRBD1. V shed 7 bases, J shed 5 bases, and the junction held 14 bases outside the gene matches. The CDR3 length is 16 residues. Germline V gene sequence: CDR1 MNHEY, CDR2 SMNVEV (reference sequence). CDR3 loop: CASMTSGQGKIYGYTF. CDR3 in DNA: TGTGCCAGCATGACTTCCGGACAGGGGAAAATTTATGGCTACACCTTC.

This clone was found a few times. V usage is TRBV5-1 and J usage is TRBJ1-3; D is undetermined. The germline CDR1 and CDR2 sequences are SGHRS and YFSETQ. The CDR3 extends over 11 amino acids. V gave up 6 bases and J gave up 4 bases, with 5 bases separating them. CDR3 sequence reads: CASMSGNTIYF. CDR3 coding DNA: TGCGCCAGCATGAGCGGAAACACCATATATTTT.

V gene TRBV28 combines with J gene TRBJ2-7; 7 nucleotides line up with TRBD1. Per germline, CDR1 MDHEN and CDR2 SYDVKM. This CDR3 comprises 14 residues. Trimming cost V 6 bases and J 3 bases; bases outside gene matches: 8. CDR3 sequence: CASSLPGQLYEQYF. CDR3 nucleotide sequence: TGTGCCAGCAGCCTTCCGGGACAGCTCTACGAGCAGTACTTC.

J is TRBJ1-3 and V is TRBV9, with unresolved D. V gave up 3 bases and J gave up 3 bases, with 7 bases separating them. CDR3 size: 13 residues. Germline CDR1 reads SGDLS; CDR2 reads YYNGEE. The CDR3 protein is CASSGGIGNTIYF. The CDR3 nucleotides are TGTGCCAGCAGCGGAGGAATTGGAAACACCATATATTTT.

The V call is TRBV6-6, the J call TRBJ1-6; TRBD1 agrees at 7 bases. The CDR3 has 14 amino acids. The junction had 5 bases not matched to a gene; V was cut back by 7 bases and J by 5 bases. Germline CDR1 reads MNHNY; CDR2 reads SVGAGI (reference sequence). In nucleotides, the CDR3 is TGTGCCAGCAACTCGGGACAGAATAATTCACCCCTCCACTTT. It translates to CASNSGQNNSPLHF.

In this sample, this clone turned up a few times. The chain joins TRBV7-9 to TRBJ1-1; 9 bases match TRBD1. CDR1 SEHNR and CDR2 FQNEAQ come from the germline V gene (reference sequence). Germline trimming cut 4 bases from V and 4 bases from J; bases unmatched to any gene: 13. The CDR3 loop spans 17 amino acids. CDR3 in DNA: TGTGCCAGCAGCTCCAACCTAGGGACAGGGACCGGCACTGAAGCTTTCTTT. It encodes CASSSNLGTGTGTEAFF.

The rearrangement uses TRBV28 and TRBJ1-1, with 7 positions matching TRBD1. The CDR3 extends over 14 amino acids. V lost 8 bases to trimming and J lost 2 bases; unmatched junction nucleotides: 8. CDR1 is MDHEN, CDR2 SYDVKM, per germline. The CDR3 spells CASGAGTANTEAFF. The CDR3 DNA reads as TGTGCCAGCGGCGCCGGGACAGCAAACACTGAAGCTTTCTTT.

This clone has only a few counts. The rearrangement links TRBV2 to TRBJ2-7; 9 positions agree with TRBD1. CDR1 SNHLY and CDR2 FYNNEI come from the germline V gene. V lost 8 bases, J lost 3 bases, and 5 bases stayed unmatched. The CDR3 runs to 13 residues. The CDR3, as DNA: TGTGCCAGCTTTGCGGACAGGGGCTACGAGCAGTACTTC. This gives the protein CASFADRGYEQYF.

The rearrangement joins TRBV25-1 to TRBJ2-7; 9 nucleotides line up with TRBD2. V gave up 7 bases and J gave up 3 bases; unmatched junction bases: 10. CDR3 size: 15 residues. Germline assignment: CDR1 MGHDK and CDR2 SYGVNS. The CDR3 nucleotides read TGTGCCAGCACGGGGCGGGAGGGCGGGGTCTACGAGCAGTACTTC. Translated, it gives CASTGREGGVYEQYF.